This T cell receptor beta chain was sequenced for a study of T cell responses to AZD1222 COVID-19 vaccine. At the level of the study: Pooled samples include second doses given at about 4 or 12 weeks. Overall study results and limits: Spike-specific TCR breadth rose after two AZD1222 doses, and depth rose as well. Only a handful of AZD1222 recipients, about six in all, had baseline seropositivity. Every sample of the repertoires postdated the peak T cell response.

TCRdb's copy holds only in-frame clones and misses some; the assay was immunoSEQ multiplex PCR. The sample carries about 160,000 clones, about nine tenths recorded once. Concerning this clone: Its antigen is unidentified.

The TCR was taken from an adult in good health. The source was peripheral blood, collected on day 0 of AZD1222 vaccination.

CDR3 region: CAWSNRQGHYGYTF. The CDR3 DNA reads as TGTGCCTGGAGTAACCGACAGGGCCACTATGGCTACACCTTC. This chain links TRBV30 with TRBJ1-2, with TRBD1 identical over 7 bases. The CDR3 is 14 amino acids. Germline-derived CDR1 and CDR2 are GTSNPN and SVGIG (reference sequence). V lost 2 bases, J lost 3 bases, and 6 bases stayed unmatched. Full variable domain (outside the CDR3, taken from reference TRBV30 and TRBJ1-2): SQTIHQWPATLVQPVGSPLSLECTVEGTSNPNLYWYRQAAGRGLQLLFYSVGIGQISSEVPQNLSASRPQDRQFILSSKKLLLSDSGFYLCAWSNRQGHYGYTFGSGTRLTVV.